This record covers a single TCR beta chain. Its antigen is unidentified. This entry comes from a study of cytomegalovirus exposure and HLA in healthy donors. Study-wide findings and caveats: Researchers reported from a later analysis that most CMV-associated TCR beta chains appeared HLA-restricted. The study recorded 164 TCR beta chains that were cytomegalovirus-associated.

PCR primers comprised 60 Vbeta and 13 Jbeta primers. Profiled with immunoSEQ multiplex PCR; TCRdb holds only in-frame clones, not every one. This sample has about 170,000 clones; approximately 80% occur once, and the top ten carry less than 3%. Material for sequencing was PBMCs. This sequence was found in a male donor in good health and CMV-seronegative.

The CDR3 DNA is TGTGCCATCAGTGAAGGGGACAGGAAGGAGACCCAGTACTTC. Translation gives CAISEGDRKETQYF. V and J are TRBV10-3 and TRBJ2-5; 8 bases fit TRBD1. The germline V gene has CDR1 ENHRY and CDR2 SYGVKD. CDR3 length: 14 amino acids. Unmatched junction bases numbered 5, after V lost 3 bases and J lost 5 bases.